This entry lists 25 T cell receptor beta chains sequenced from one sample in a study of blood T cell repertoires in COVID-19 (dated by TCRdb to 2020 to 2022). The library relied on the immunoSEQ multiplex PCR assay. Here the immuneACCESS table is served through TCRdb, limited to in-frame sequences with V and J called. Missing clones are a known gap in these copies; in checked studies unresolved V genes cover under half, and the rest lacks a known reason. The sample table holds fewer than 110,000 clones, of which 90% to 95% were seen once. The ten largest clones add up to more than 0.9% of the sample. The sequenced sample was peripheral blood. These TCRs come from a woman aged 30 to 39 with acute or convalescent COVID-19.

The chain carries TRBV5-5 and TRBJ2-1, with unresolved D. The length of the CDR3 is 14 residues. V was pared by 0 bases and J by 7 bases, with 11 bases between. CDR1 and CDR2 (germline): SGHKS, YYEKEE (reference sequence). DNA of the CDR3: TGTGCCAGCAGCTTGGGATGGCCTAGGAATGAGCAGTTCTTC. Its translation: CASSLGWPRNEQFF.

The chain employs TRBV28 and TRBJ1-2, with D possibly being TRBD1 (5 bases). CDR1 MDHEN and CDR2 SYDVKM come from the germline V gene. Trimming cost V 4 bases and J 0 bases, with 12 bases left between them. The CDR3 contains 15 residues. The CDR3 DNA reads TGTGCCAGCAGTTCTTTGGGGCTTGCTAACTATGGCTACACCTTC. Amino acid sequence: CASSSLGLANYGYTF.

The chain joins TRBV9 to TRBJ1-3; the match to TRBD1 covers 9 bases. Germline V CDR1 and CDR2: SGDLS, YYNGEE. The V segment lost 0 bases and the J segment 3 bases; nucleotides outside the gene matches: 7. The CDR3 is made up of 17 amino acids. In DNA, the CDR3 is TGTGCCAGCAGCGTAGCGGGGACAGGGAACAGTGGAAACACCATATATTTT. It translates to CASSVAGTGNSGNTIYF.

The chain is built from TRBV11-3 and TRBJ1-1, with 7 bases identical to TRBD1. V lost 1 base and J lost 0; bases outside the gene matches: 2. Looked up from germline, CDR1 is SGHNT and CDR2 is YENEEA. The CDR3 contains 15 residues. CDR3 in amino acids: CASSLGDSLNTEAFF. The CDR3 DNA is TGTGCCAGCAGCTTAGGGGACAGCCTGAACACTGAAGCTTTCTTT.

The rearrangement uses TRBV28 and TRBJ2-1, with a tentative D call TRBD2 (6 bases). Germline V CDR1 and CDR2: MDHEN, SYDVKM. Trimming removed 3 bases at V and 7 bases at J, with 13 bases between. The CDR3 is made up of 14 amino acids. Written as DNA, the CDR3 is TGTGCCAGCAGTTTGCGGACTACCAAAAATGAGCAGTTCTTC. This translates into CASSLRTTKNEQFF.

V gene TRBV28 combines with J gene TRBJ1-6, with 9 nucleotides matching TRBD1. Per the germline V gene, CDR1 is MDHEN and CDR2 is SYDVKM. Germline trimming cut 8 bases from V and 8 bases from J; bases unmatched to any gene: 10. CDR3 size: 15 residues. The CDR3 nucleotides read TGTGCCAGCCGCGCAACAGGGGGCGCGGATTCACCCCTCCACTTT. This codes for CASRATGGADSPLHF.

This clone was detected only once. This chain links TRBV5-5 with TRBJ2-2; 7 nucleotides match TRBD2. The V segment lost 0 bases and the J segment 6 bases; nucleotides outside the gene matches: 8. The CDR3 has 16 residues. CDR1 SGHKS and CDR2 YYEKEE come from the germline V gene (reference sequence). The CDR3 loop is CASSLVPAGRPGELFF. CDR3 sequence (DNA): TGTGCCAGCAGCTTGGTTCCAGCGGGGCGGCCCGGGGAGCTGTTTTTT. Full variable domain (rest looked up from reference TRBV5-5 and TRBJ2-2): DAGVTQSPTHLIKTRGQQVTLRCSPISGHKSVSWYQQVLGQGPQFIFQYYEKEERGRGNFPDRFSARQFPNYSSELNVNALLLGDSALYLCASSLVPAGRPGELFFGEGSRLTVL.

This clone has only one observation. The V call is TRBV6-6, the J call TRBJ1-5, with TRBD1 as a possible D gene (6 bases). Trimming cost V 0 bases and J 0 bases, with 9 bases left between them. The CDR3 totals 16 residues. CDR1 is MNHNY and CDR2 is SVGAGI in the germline V gene (reference sequence). The CDR3: CASSYSRTDSNQPQHF. The CDR3 DNA follows: TGTGCCAGCAGTTACTCAAGGACAGATAGCAATCAGCCCCAGCATTTT.

The chain uses TRBV28 and TRBJ2-7; 8 nucleotides line up with TRBD1. The germline CDR1 and CDR2 sequences are MDHEN and SYDVKM. The CDR3 runs to 13 residues. The V segment lost 3 bases and the J segment 6 bases; nucleotides outside the gene matches: 4. This CDR3 is CASSFADRAEQYF. As DNA, the CDR3 is TGTGCCAGCAGTTTTGCGGACAGGGCCGAGCAGTACTTC. Drawing the rest from reference TRBV28 and TRBJ2-7, the complete variable domain is DVKVTQSSRYLVKRTGEKVFLECVQDMDHENMFWYRQDPGLGLRLIYFSYDVKMKEKGDIPEGYSVSREKKERFSLILESASTNQTSMYLCASSFADRAEQYFGPGTRLTVT.

The chain has TRBV7-9 and TRBJ2-6; D gene unclear. The CDR3 runs to 18 residues. CDR1 SEHNR and CDR2 FQNEAQ come from the germline V gene (reference sequence). Trimming left V 5 bases short and J 1 base short, with 18 bases between. CDR3 in amino acids: CASSPIPGLVSGANVLTF. The CDR3 bases are TGTGCCAGCAGCCCAATCCCGGGTCTGGTATCTGGGGCCAACGTCCTGACTTTC.

The CDR3 nucleotides are TGTGCCAGCAGGGTAATGGACAGGGGGGACGAGCAGTACTTC. This codes for CASRVMDRGDEQYF. The genes are TRBV2 and TRBJ2-7, with 10 bases fitting TRBD1. This CDR3 has 14 residues. The ends lost 6 bases at V and 5 bases at J; junction bases unmatched: 7. Germline V CDR1 and CDR2: SNHLY, FYNNEI.

This chain joins TRBV27 and TRBJ2-5, with D perhaps TRBD1 (6 bases). The CDR3 is 14 residues long. Trimming cost V 5 bases and J 1 base, with 11 bases left between them. CDR1 and CDR2 (germline): MNHEY, SMNVEV (reference sequence). The CDR3 spells CASSPRGGQETQYF. The DNA for the CDR3 is TGTGCCAGCAGTCCCCGAGGGGGCCAAGAGACCCAGTACTTC.

This clone was observed a single time. The rearrangement uses TRBV6-2 or TRBV6-3 and TRBJ1-1; tentative D call: TRBD1 (5 bases). V dropped 5 bases and J dropped 10 bases, with 14 bases sitting between them. The CDR3 contains 12 residues. Germline V lookup: CDR1 MNHEY, CDR2 SVGEGT. The CDR3 coding sequence is TGTGCCAGCAGTATTTCAGGGATTTCAGCTTTCTTT. It encodes CASSISGISAFF.

The chain couples TRBV11-2 to TRBJ1-4, with 7 bases fitting TRBD1. The CDR3 sequence is 13 residues long. Germline V lookup: CDR1 SGHAT, CDR2 FQNNGV. V gave up 3 bases and J gave up 5 bases; unmatched junction bases: 0. The CDR3 is CASSLDRNEKLFF. The CDR3 DNA reads TGTGCCAGCAGCTTGGACAGGAATGAAAAACTGTTTTTT.

Only one count was recorded for this clone. The V and J genes are TRBV28 and TRBJ1-4; 9 nucleotides line up with TRBD1. Germline loops: CDR1 MDHEN, CDR2 SYDVKM. V was clipped by 5 bases and J by 8 bases; unmatched bases: 9. The CDR3 covers 15 residues. The CDR3 loop reads CASSPQQGAGEKLFF. The CDR3 coding sequence is TGTGCCAGCAGTCCCCAACAGGGGGCGGGGGAAAAACTGTTTTTT.

The chain joins TRBV27 to TRBJ2-7; 9 bases are a match to TRBD1. CDR1 is MNHEY and CDR2 is SMNVEV in the germline V gene (reference sequence). Losses at the gene ends were 4 bases for V and 6 bases for J; bases not matched to a gene: 7. The CDR3 length is 14 residues. The CDR3 reads CASSWDREVGEQYF. CDR3 nucleotides: TGTGCCAGCAGTTGGGACAGGGAGGTAGGCGAGCAGTACTTC.

The V gene is TRBV7-2, the J gene TRBJ2-5; no clear D. Germline CDR1 reads SGHTA; CDR2 reads FQGNSA. CDR3 length: 12 amino acids. Between the trimmed V and J ends, which lost 2 bases and 5 bases, there was a span of 6 bases. The DNA for the CDR3 is TGTGCCAGCAGCTTACTAACGGAGACCCAGTACTTC. The encoded protein is CASSLLTETQYF.

The chain has TRBV5-1 and TRBJ2-3; 12 nucleotides line up with TRBD2. The length of the CDR3 is 15 residues. J gave up 4 bases and V 6 bases, and 6 bases lay outside the gene matches. Germline-derived CDR1 and CDR2 are SGHRS and YFSETQ. This CDR3 is CASTRLAGAADTQYF. CDR3 in DNA: TGCGCCAGCACCCGACTAGCGGGAGCGGCAGATACGCAGTATTTT.

The V call is TRBV11-2, the J call TRBJ2-7; 9 nucleotides line up with TRBD2. The length of the CDR3 is 15 residues. CDR1 SGHAT and CDR2 FQNNGV come from the germline V gene. Trimming took 3 bases from V and 1 from J; bases not matched to a gene: 4. This CDR3 reads CASSLASGASYEQYF. In nucleotides, the CDR3 is TGTGCCAGCAGCTTGGCTAGCGGGGCATCCTACGAGCAGTACTTC.

This clone was observed once. The V gene is TRBV3-1 (or the pseudogene TRBV3-2), the J gene TRBJ2-7; 10 nucleotides agree with TRBD2. This CDR3 spans 15 amino acids. V was clipped by 2 bases and J by 7 bases; unmatched bases: 8. Germline V gene sequence: CDR1 LGHDT, CDR2 YNNKEL (reference sequence). CDR3 amino acids: CASSQNLAGVREQYF. The CDR3 DNA follows: TGTGCCAGCAGCCAAAACCTAGCGGGAGTGAGGGAGCAGTACTTC.

The chain recombines TRBV19 with TRBJ2-7; D may be TRBD2 (6 bases). Trimming cost V 3 bases and J 5 bases, with 17 bases left between them. The CDR3 is 15 residues long. In germline, CDR1 is LNHDA, CDR2 SQIVND (reference sequence). The CDR3 spells CASSMRRDGGDEQYF. Written as DNA, the CDR3 is TGTGCCAGTAGTATGAGGCGGGACGGGGGAGACGAGCAGTACTTC.

V is TRBV28 and J is TRBJ2-7; the match to TRBD1 covers 7 bases. Germline trimming cut 8 bases from V and 0 bases from J; bases unmatched to any gene: 13. This CDR3 is 16 amino acids long. The V gene's germline CDR1 is MDHEN and CDR2 SYDVKM. The CDR3 reads CASGTPPDRYSYEQYF. CDR3 sequence (DNA): TGTGCCAGCGGAACCCCTCCGGACAGGTACTCCTACGAGCAGTACTTC.

The chain recombines TRBV4-3 with TRBJ1-4, with D tentatively TRBD1 (6 bases). The CDR3 runs 16 residues. V was clipped by 3 bases and J by 8 bases, with 19 bases between them. Per germline, CDR1 LGHNA and CDR2 YSLEER. The CDR3 sequence is CASSQSGGAAGEKLFF. In DNA form, the CDR3 reads TGCGCCAGCAGCCAGTCTGGGGGCGCGGCGGGCGAAAAACTGTTTTTT.

This rearrangement joins TRBV2 to TRBJ1-5; TRBD1 might be the D (6 bases). V was cut by 8 bases and J by 7 bases, with 18 bases left in between. CDR1 is SNHLY and CDR2 is FYNNEI in the germline V gene. The CDR3 runs 14 residues. The CDR3 protein is CASGGQGWGQPQHF. CDR3 nucleotides: TGTGCCAGCGGAGGTCAGGGGTGGGGACAGCCCCAGCATTTT.

This clone appeared a single time. The rearrangement uses TRBV5-1 and TRBJ2-1, with 14 bases aligning to TRBD2. The junction had 6 bases not matched to a gene; V was cut back by 4 bases and J by 9 bases. CDR3 size: 15 residues. Germline V lookup: CDR1 SGHRS, CDR2 YFSETQ. CDR3 loop: CASSEGGLAGGEQFF. DNA of the CDR3: TGCGCCAGCAGCGAGGGCGGACTAGCGGGAGGTGAGCAGTTCTTC.